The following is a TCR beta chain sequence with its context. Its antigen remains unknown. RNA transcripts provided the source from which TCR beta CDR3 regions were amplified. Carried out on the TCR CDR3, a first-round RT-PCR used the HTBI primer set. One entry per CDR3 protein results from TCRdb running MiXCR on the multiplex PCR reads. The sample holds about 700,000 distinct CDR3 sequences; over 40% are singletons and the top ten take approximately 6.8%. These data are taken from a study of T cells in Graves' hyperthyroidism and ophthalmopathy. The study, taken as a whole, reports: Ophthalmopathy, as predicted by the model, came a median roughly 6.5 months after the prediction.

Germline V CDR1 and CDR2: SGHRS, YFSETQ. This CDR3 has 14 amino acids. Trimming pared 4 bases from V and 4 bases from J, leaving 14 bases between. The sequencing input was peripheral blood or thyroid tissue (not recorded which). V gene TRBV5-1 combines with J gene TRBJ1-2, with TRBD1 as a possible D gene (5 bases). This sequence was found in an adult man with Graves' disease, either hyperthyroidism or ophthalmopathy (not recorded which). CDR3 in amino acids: CASSQSGQIYGYTF. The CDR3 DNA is TGCGCCAGCAGCCAGTCAGGACAAATCTATGGCTACACCTTC.